This T cell receptor beta chain is drawn from a study of cytomegalovirus exposure and HLA in healthy donors. The study, taken as a whole, reports: Cytomegalovirus association was assigned to approximately 160 TCR beta chains. Among the CMV-associated chains, three were confirmed in vitro as specific for CMV antigens.

The CDR3 has 13 amino acids. V shed 6 bases, J shed 4 bases, and the junction held 6 bases outside the gene matches. Germline CDR1 MNHEY, CDR2 SVGAGI. As to this clone: Its antigen remains unknown.

The table came from immunoSEQ multiplex PCR; TCRdb's copy has only in-frame clones and leaves some out. In the table there are 130,000 to 150,000 clones, more than 80% of which are singletons. This chain links TRBV6-5 with TRBJ2-7, with 7 bases fitting TRBD1. The TCR was taken from a woman aged 25 to 39 in good health and CMV-seropositive. Material for sequencing was PBMCs. CDR3 in DNA: TGTGCCAGCAGGGATTCAGGGGGATACGAGCAGTACTTC. As protein: CASRDSGGYEQYF.